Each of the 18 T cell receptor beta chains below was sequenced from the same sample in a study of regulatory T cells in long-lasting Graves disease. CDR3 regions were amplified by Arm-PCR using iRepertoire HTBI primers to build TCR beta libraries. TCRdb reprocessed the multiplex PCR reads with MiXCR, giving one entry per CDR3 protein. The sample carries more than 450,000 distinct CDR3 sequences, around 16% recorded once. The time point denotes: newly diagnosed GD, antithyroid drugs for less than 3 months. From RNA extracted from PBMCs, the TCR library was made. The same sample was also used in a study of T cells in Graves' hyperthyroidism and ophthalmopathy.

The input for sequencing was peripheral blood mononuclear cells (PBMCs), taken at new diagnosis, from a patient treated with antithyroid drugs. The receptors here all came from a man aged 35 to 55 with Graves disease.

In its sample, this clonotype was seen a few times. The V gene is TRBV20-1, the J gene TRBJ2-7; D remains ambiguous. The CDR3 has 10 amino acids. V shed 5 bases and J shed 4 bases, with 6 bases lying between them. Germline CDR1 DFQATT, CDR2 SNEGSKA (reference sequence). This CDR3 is CSAYRYEQYF. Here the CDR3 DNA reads TGCAGTGCTTATCGATACGAGCAGTACTTC.

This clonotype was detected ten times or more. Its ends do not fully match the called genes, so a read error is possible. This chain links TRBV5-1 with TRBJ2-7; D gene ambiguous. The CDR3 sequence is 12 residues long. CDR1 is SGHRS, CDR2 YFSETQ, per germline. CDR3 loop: CASSLGEYEQYF. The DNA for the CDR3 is TGTGCCAGCAGCTTAGGAGAGTACGAGCAGTACTTC.

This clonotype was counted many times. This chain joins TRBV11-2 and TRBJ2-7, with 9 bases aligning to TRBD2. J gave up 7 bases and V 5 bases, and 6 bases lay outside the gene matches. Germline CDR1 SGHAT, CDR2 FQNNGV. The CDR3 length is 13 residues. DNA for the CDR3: TGTGCCAGCAGCCCCGCGGGGGGGAGAGAGCAGTACTTC. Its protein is CASSPAGGREQYF.

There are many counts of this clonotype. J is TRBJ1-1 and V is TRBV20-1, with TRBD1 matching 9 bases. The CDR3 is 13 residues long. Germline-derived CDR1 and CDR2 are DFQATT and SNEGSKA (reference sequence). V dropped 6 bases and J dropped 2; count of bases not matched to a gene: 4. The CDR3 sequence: CSAPGQGNTEAFF. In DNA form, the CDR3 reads TGCAGTGCCCCGGGACAGGGAAACACTGAAGCTTTCTTT.

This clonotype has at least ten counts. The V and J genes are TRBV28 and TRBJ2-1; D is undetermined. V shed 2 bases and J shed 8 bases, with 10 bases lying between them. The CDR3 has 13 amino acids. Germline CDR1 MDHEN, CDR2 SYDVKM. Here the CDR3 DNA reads TGTGCCAGCAGTTTAAGTCAAGTCCATGAGCAGTTCTTC. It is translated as CASSLSQVHEQFF.

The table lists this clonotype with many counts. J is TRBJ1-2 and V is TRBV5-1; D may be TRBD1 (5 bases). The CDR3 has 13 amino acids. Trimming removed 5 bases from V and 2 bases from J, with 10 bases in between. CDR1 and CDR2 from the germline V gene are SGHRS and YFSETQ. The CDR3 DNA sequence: TGCGCCAGCAGGTTACAGGCGAACTATGGCTACACCTTC. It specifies CASRLQANYGYTF. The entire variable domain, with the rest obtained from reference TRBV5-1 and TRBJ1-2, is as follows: KAGVTQTPRYLIKTRGQQVTLSCSPISGHRSVSWYQQTPGQGLQFLFEYFSETQRNKGNFPGRFSGRQFSNSRSEMNVSTLELGDSALYLCASRLQANYGYTFGSGTRLTVV.

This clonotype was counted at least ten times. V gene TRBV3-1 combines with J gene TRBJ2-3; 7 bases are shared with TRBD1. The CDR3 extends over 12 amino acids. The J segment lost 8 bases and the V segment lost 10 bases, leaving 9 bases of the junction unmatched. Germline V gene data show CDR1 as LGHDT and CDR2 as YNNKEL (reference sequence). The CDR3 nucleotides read TGTGCCACCTCCAACCGGGACAGTACGCAGTATTTT. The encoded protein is CATSNRDSTQYF.

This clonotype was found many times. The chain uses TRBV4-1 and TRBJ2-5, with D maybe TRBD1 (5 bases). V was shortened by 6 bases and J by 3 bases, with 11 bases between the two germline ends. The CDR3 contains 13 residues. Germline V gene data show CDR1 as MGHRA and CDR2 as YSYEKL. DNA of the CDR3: TGCGCCAGCAGGCAGGGCGGTGAAGAGACCCAGTACTTC. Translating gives CASRQGGEETQYF.

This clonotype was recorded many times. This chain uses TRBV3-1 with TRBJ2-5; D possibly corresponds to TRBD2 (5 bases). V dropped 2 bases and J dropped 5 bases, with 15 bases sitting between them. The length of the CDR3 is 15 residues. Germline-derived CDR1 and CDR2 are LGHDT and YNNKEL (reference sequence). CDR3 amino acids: CASSQNRGLRETQYF. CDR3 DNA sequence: TGTGCCAGCAGCCAAAATCGCGGGTTAAGGGAGACCCAGTACTTC.

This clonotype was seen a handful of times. CDR3 in DNA: TGTGCCAGCAGGGGCCCAACAGGGCTTGGTGGCTACACCTTC. As protein: CASRGPTGLGGYTF. This chain connects TRBV27 to TRBJ1-2; TRBD1 might be the D (6 bases). V shed 6 bases and J shed 7 bases, with 18 bases lying between them. The CDR3 length is 14 residues. Germline values: CDR1 MNHEY, CDR2 SMNVEV (reference sequence).

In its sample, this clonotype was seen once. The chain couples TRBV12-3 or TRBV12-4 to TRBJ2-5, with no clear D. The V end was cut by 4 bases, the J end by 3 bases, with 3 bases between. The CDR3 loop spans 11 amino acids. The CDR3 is CASSYKETQYF. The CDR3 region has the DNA TGTGCCAGCAGTTATAAAGAGACCCAGTACTTC.

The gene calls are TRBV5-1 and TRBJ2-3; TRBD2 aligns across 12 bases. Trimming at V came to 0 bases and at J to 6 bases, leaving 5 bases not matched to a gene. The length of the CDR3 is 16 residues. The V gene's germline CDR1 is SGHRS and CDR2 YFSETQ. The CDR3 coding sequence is TGCGCCAGCAGCTTGGAAGGACTAGCGGGACCGGATACGCAGTATTTT. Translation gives CASSLEGLAGPDTQYF.

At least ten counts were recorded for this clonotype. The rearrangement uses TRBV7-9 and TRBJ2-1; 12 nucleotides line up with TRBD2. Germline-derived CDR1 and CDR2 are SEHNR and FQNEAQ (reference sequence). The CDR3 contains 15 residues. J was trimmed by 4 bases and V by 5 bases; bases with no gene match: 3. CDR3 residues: CASSRLAGEYNEQFF. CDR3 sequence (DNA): TGTGCCAGCAGCAGACTAGCGGGAGAGTACAATGAGCAGTTCTTC.

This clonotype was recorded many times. This chain's CDR3 is CASNHGLLDGGLPLHF. The CDR3, as DNA: TGCGCCAGCAACCACGGGCTCTTGGACGGGGGGCTCCCCCTCCACTTT. V and J are TRBV5-1 and TRBJ1-6; maybe TRBD1 (6 bases). V was pared by 6 bases and J by 13 bases, with 26 bases between. This CDR3 contains 16 residues. In germline, CDR1 is SGHRS, CDR2 YFSETQ.

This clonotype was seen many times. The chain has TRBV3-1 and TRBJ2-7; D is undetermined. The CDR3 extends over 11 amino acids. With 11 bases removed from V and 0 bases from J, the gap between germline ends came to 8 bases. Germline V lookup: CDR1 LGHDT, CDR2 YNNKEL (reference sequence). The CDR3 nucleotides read TGTGCCTCACAGTCCTCCTACGAGCAGTACTTC. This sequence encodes CASQSSYEQYF.

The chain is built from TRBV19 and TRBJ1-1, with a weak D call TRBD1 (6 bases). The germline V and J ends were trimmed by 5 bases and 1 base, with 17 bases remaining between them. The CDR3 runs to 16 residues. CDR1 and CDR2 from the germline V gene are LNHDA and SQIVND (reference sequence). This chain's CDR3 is CASSLFGRTANTEAFF. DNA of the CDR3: TGTGCCAGTAGTCTATTCGGGAGGACAGCGAACACTGAAGCTTTCTTT.

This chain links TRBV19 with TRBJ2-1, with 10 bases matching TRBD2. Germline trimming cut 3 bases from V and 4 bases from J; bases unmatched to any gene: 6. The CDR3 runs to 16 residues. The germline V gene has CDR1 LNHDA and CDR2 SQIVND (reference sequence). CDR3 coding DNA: TGTGCCAGTAGTATTCGGACTAGCGGCCGATACAATGAGCAGTTCTTC. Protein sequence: CASSIRTSGRYNEQFF.

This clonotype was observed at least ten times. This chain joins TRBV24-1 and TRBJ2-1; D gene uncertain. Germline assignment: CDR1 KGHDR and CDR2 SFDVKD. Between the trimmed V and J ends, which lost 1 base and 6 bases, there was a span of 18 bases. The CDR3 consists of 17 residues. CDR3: CATSDLHKEKGINEQFF. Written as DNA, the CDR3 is TGTGCCACCAGTGATTTACATAAAGAAAAGGGAATCAATGAGCAGTTCTTC.